Following are 23 T cell receptor beta chains from one sample sequenced in a study of long-term antiretroviral therapy in people with HIV. It was version v3.0 of the immunoSEQ assay that was run at survey level. This table comes from immunoSEQ multiplex PCR, and its TCRdb copy is limited to in-frame clones, with some not included. This repertoire shows tens of thousands of clones, 85% found once; its top ten account for more than 4.5%. The material was unsorted PBMCs, obtained approximately 2.9 years before starting antiretroviral therapy. These receptors originate from a woman aged 30 to 39 with HIV.

The J gene is TRBJ1-5, the V gene TRBV19, with D uncertain. CDR1 is LNHDA and CDR2 is SQIVND in the germline V gene (reference sequence). Trimming stripped 4 bases from V and 7 bases from J, with 14 bases between. This CDR3 has 14 amino acids. CDR3 region: CASSTRRSGQPQHF. DNA for the CDR3: TGTGCCAGTAGTACCAGACGGTCAGGACAGCCCCAGCATTTT.

The V call is TRBV5-1, the J call TRBJ2-2, with 7 bases fitting TRBD1. CDR1 and CDR2 (germline): SGHRS, YFSETQ. The CDR3 totals 16 residues. J was trimmed by 3 bases and V by 2 bases; bases with no gene match: 7. This CDR3 reads CASSFGNRGYTGELFF. The CDR3 coding sequence is TGCGCCAGCAGCTTTGGGAACAGGGGATACACCGGGGAGCTGTTTTTT.

The rearrangement joins TRBV5-1 to TRBJ2-5, with D possibly being TRBD1 (6 bases). Looked up from germline, CDR1 is SGHRS and CDR2 is YFSETQ. Between the trimmed V and J ends, which lost 0 bases and 9 bases, there was a span of 15 bases. The CDR3 length is 14 residues. CDR3 DNA: TGCGCCAGCAGCTTGGACAGGGCCGACATGGCCCAGTACTTC. Its protein is CASSLDRADMAQYF.

V usage is TRBV5-4 and J usage is TRBJ1-1; tentative D call: TRBD1 (5 bases). This CDR3 has 11 residues. With 4 bases removed from V and 8 bases from J, the gap between germline ends came to 9 bases. Germline loops: CDR1 SGHNT, CDR2 YYREEE (reference sequence). CDR3 amino acids: CASSLGTEAFF. CDR3 DNA sequence: TGTGCCAGCAGCCTCGGGACGGAAGCTTTCTTT.

The chain recombines TRBV10-3 with TRBJ1-1, with D unresolved. Germline CDR1 is ENHRY and CDR2 is SYGVKD. V lost 9 bases to trimming and J lost 2 bases, with 10 bases between them. CDR3 length equals 12 residues. In DNA form, the CDR3 reads TGTGCCATGTCCGAGGGCAACACTGAAGCTTTCTTT. It translates to CAMSEGNTEAFF.

The sample holds one count of this clone. V gene TRBV10-2 combines with J gene TRBJ1-2, with D possibly matching TRBD1 (5 bases). CDR1 is WSHSY and CDR2 is SAAADI in the germline V gene. V was trimmed by 8 bases and J by 3 bases, leaving 10 bases between them. This CDR3 comprises 12 residues. The CDR3 loop is CASLRDDYGYTF. The CDR3, as DNA: TGCGCCAGCCTCAGGGACGACTATGGCTACACCTTC.

This chain joins TRBV27 and TRBJ2-5; 9 bases agree with TRBD1. CDR3 length: 15 residues. Looked up from germline, CDR1 is MNHEY and CDR2 is SMNVEV (reference sequence). V was clipped by 6 bases and J by 0 bases; unmatched bases: 5. The CDR3 protein is CASSTGTGYQETQYF. CDR3 coding DNA: TGTGCCAGCAGCACCGGGACAGGGTACCAAGAGACCCAGTACTTC.

The genes are TRBV30 and TRBJ1-2; 9 nucleotides agree with TRBD1. The V and J ends lost 3 bases and 12 bases, in that order; junction bases with no gene match: 5. The CDR3 is 11 residues long. Germline V gives CDR1 GTSNPN, CDR2 SVGIG (reference sequence). CDR3: CAWSTGGVHTF. CDR3 nucleotides: TGTGCCTGGAGCACAGGGGGCGTGCACACCTTC.

This chain connects TRBV7-2 to TRBJ1-1; D is unresolved. The CDR3 contains 15 residues. Germline assignment: CDR1 SGHTA and CDR2 FQGNSA. Trimming removed 0 bases from V and 1 base from J, with 9 bases in between. The CDR3 region is CASSLALSWNTEAFF. The CDR3 coding sequence is TGTGCCAGCAGCTTAGCGCTCTCGTGGAACACTGAAGCTTTCTTT.

V usage is TRBV6-1 and J usage is TRBJ2-3, with D unresolved. The V gene lost 3 bases and the J gene lost 5 bases, with 18 bases spanning the gap. Germline CDR1 and CDR2: MNHNS and SASEGT. The CDR3 sequence is 16 residues long. The CDR3 sequence is CASSENPLRAKDTQYF. CDR3 coding DNA: TGTGCCAGCAGTGAGAATCCCCTTAGAGCCAAAGATACGCAGTATTTT.

The genes are TRBV9 and TRBJ1-4; D uncertain. The germline V gene encodes CDR1 SGDLS and CDR2 YYNGEE. The CDR3 consists of 14 residues. Trimming stripped 4 bases from V and 4 bases from J, with 11 bases between. CDR3 sequence (DNA): TGTGCCAGCAGCCCTCAGATCAATAATGAAAAACTGTTTTTT. It specifies CASSPQINNEKLFF.

This clone was recorded only once. This chain joins TRBV4-2 and TRBJ1-1; 8 positions agree with TRBD1. Germline trimming cut 1 base from V and 10 bases from J; bases unmatched to any gene: 14. This CDR3 comprises 16 residues. Germline values: CDR1 LGHNA, CDR2 YNFKEQ. The DNA of the CDR3 is TGTGCCAGCAGCCAAGTCTCGGCAGGGGGCGCGATCGGAGCTTTCTTT. Protein: CASSQVSAGGAIGAFF.

This clone appeared once. The rearrangement joins TRBV7-6 to TRBJ2-3, with TRBD2 identical over 8 bases. This CDR3 is 16 amino acids long. Looked up from germline, CDR1 is SGHVS and CDR2 is FNYEAQ. J was trimmed by 4 bases and V by 3 bases; bases with no gene match: 9. The CDR3 DNA is TGTGCCAGCAGCTTTCGGGGGGGCTTACAATCAGATACGCAGTATTTT. Residues: CASSFRGGLQSDTQYF.

The CDR3 region has the DNA TGTGCCATCACCGTGAACACTGAAGCTTTCTTT. This sequence encodes CAITVNTEAFF. The J gene is TRBJ1-1, the V gene TRBV10-3; D gene uncertain. The germline gives CDR1 ENHRY, CDR2 SYGVKD. Trimming left V 7 bases short and J 0 bases short, with 3 bases between. The CDR3 has 11 residues.

Only one count was recorded for this clone. V gene TRBV27 combines with J gene TRBJ2-1; 9 nucleotides agree with TRBD2. With V trimmed by 3 bases and J by 7 bases, 13 bases remained unmatched. The germline V gene encodes CDR1 MNHEY and CDR2 SMNVEV (reference sequence). The CDR3 extends over 17 amino acids. CDR3 region: CASSFRVLRGGENEQFF. CDR3 coding DNA: TGTGCCAGCAGTTTCCGGGTTTTGCGGGGGGGAGAAAATGAGCAGTTCTTC.

The gene calls are TRBV6-1 and TRBJ1-1; 9 nucleotides align to TRBD1. The V gene end was trimmed by 5 bases and the J gene end by 1 base; junction bases not matched to a gene: 5. Looked up from germline, CDR1 is MNHNS and CDR2 is SASEGT. The CDR3 contains 15 residues. The CDR3: CASSFNRGRNTEAFF. CDR3 in DNA: TGTGCCAGCAGTTTCAACAGGGGGCGGAACACTGAAGCTTTCTTT.

The chain couples TRBV10-1 to TRBJ1-1, with 8 bases lining up with TRBD1. CDR1 WNHNN and CDR2 SYGVQD come from the germline V gene (reference sequence). The CDR3 runs to 14 residues. Losses at the gene ends were 5 bases for V and 0 bases for J; bases not matched to a gene: 2. The DNA of the CDR3 is TGCGCCAGCAGTCAGACAGGGGTGAACACTGAAGCTTTCTTT. It encodes CASSQTGVNTEAFF.

This clone was picked up a small number of times. The chain recombines TRBV10-3 with TRBJ1-2, with D possibly TRBD1 on 6 matching bases. The germline CDR1 and CDR2 sequences are ENHRY and SYGVKD. This CDR3 is built from 13 residues. V lost 3 bases to trimming and J lost 7 bases, with 12 bases between them. This chain's CDR3 is CAISDSGAVGYTF. DNA of the CDR3: TGTGCCATCAGTGATTCAGGGGCGGTTGGCTACACCTTC.

This chain connects TRBV5-1 to TRBJ2-5, with TRBD2 matching over 7 bases. The V and J ends lost 2 bases and 1 base, in that order; junction bases with no gene match: 2. Germline CDR1 and CDR2: SGHRS and YFSETQ. The CDR3 covers 14 residues. CDR3 sequence reads: CASSLAGPQETQYF. The CDR3 bases are TGCGCCAGCAGCTTAGCGGGGCCCCAAGAGACCCAGTACTTC.

This rearrangement joins TRBV7-3 to TRBJ1-1, with 9 bases that match TRBD1. V shed 3 bases and J 4 bases; nucleotides not matched to a gene: 12. The CDR3 has 17 residues. Germline assignment: CDR1 SGHTA and CDR2 FQGTGA. The CDR3 loop reads CASSLRADWTGVTEAFF. CDR3 nucleotide sequence: TGTGCCAGCAGCTTGAGAGCGGATTGGACAGGGGTCACTGAAGCTTTCTTT.

The rearrangement uses TRBV19 and TRBJ1-2; 9 nucleotides match TRBD1. CDR1 LNHDA and CDR2 SQIVND come from the germline V gene (reference sequence). This CDR3 has 17 amino acids. V trimming: 4 bases; J trimming: 7 bases; junction bases outside the gene matches: 16. This CDR3 is CASSTPVGRQGGGGYTF. Written as DNA, the CDR3 is TGTGCCAGTAGTACCCCCGTTGGGAGACAGGGGGGTGGTGGCTACACCTTC.

CDR3 protein: CASSVERNSPLHF. The CDR3 nucleotides read TGTGCCAGCAGTGTTGAAAGGAATTCACCCCTCCACTTT. This chain joins TRBV6-1 and TRBJ1-6; D unclear. The CDR3 totals 13 residues. V lost 4 bases to trimming and J lost 7 bases, with 8 bases between them. Germline CDR1 and CDR2: MNHNS and SASEGT.

This clone was observed a single time. The rearrangement links TRBV6-5 to TRBJ2-1; D ambiguous. V lost 6 bases and J lost 2, with 11 bases in between. Germline V CDR1 and CDR2: MNHEY, SVGAGI. CDR3 size: 14 residues. CDR3 residues: CASRLTWPYNEQFF. CDR3 nucleotides: TGTGCCAGCAGGTTAACATGGCCCTACAATGAGCAGTTCTTC.